The 7 T cell receptor beta chains in this list originate from one sample, sequenced in a study of T cell repertoires in cytomegalovirus infection. TCRdb reprocessed the reads with MiXCR, giving one entry per CDR3 protein. The sample includes 650,000 to 900,000 distinct CDR3 sequences, about 28% of them seen just once. For these receptors, no antigen is known. Sequencing was performed on cultured CD8+ T cells from PBMCs, taken from culture after CMV antigen stimulation. Receptors were obtained from a human donor in good health (CMV status not recorded). Some clones in this sample may be carry-over from other donors' samples.

The chain combines TRBV29-1 with TRBJ2-3; 9 nucleotides match TRBD1. The CDR3 has 14 residues. The J segment lost 4 bases and the V segment lost 4 bases, leaving 6 bases of the junction unmatched. Germline V gene lookup returns CDR1 SQVTM and CDR2 ANQGSEA. The DNA of the CDR3 is TGCAGCGTTGGGGGGACAGGGTCAGCAGATACGCAGTATTTT. Protein sequence: CSVGGTGSADTQYF.

This clonotype has a handful of counts. The chain has TRBV5-1 and TRBJ1-6, with 9 positions matching TRBD1. The CDR3 sequence is 15 residues long. V shed 4 bases, J shed 10 bases, and the junction held 9 bases outside the gene matches. CDR1 is SGHRS, CDR2 YFSETQ, per germline. The CDR3 loop is CASSGQDRGGSPLHF. The CDR3 DNA sequence: TGCGCCAGCAGCGGACAGGACAGGGGTGGCTCACCCCTCCACTTT.

The chain is built from TRBV5-6 and TRBJ2-7; D not certain. The V gene lost 0 bases and the J gene lost 2 bases, with 12 bases spanning the gap. The length of the CDR3 is 15 residues. The germline V gene has CDR1 SGHDT and CDR2 YYEEEE. The CDR3 is CASSLEKGIPYEQYV. The CDR3 DNA reads TGTGCCAGCAGCTTGGAGAAAGGGATCCCCTACGAGCAGTACGTC.

This clonotype was seen a handful of times. The CDR3 sequence: CASSPLGLAGYNEQFF. In DNA, the CDR3 is TGTGCCAGCAGTCCCCTCGGACTAGCGGGCTACAATGAGCAGTTCTTC. The chain uses TRBV28 and TRBJ2-1; TRBD2 matches at 11 bases. J lost 3 bases, V lost 5 bases, and 6 bases had no gene match. From germline, CDR1 is MDHEN and CDR2 SYDVKM. The length of the CDR3 is 16 residues.

This sequence joins TRBV9 and TRBJ1-1; D ambiguous. The CDR3 length is 13 residues. V shed 2 bases and J shed 8 bases, with 13 bases lying between them. Looked up from germline, CDR1 is SGDLS and CDR2 is YYNGEE. The CDR3 sequence: CASSVADTREAFF. The CDR3 DNA follows: TGTGCCAGCAGCGTGGCAGACACAAGAGAAGCTTTCTTT.

The gene calls are TRBV14 and TRBJ1-4; tentative D call: TRBD1 (5 bases). This CDR3 comprises 14 residues. CDR1 and CDR2 from the germline V gene are SGHDN and FVKESK. Trimming pared 1 base from V and 5 bases from J, leaving 8 bases between. The CDR3 sequence: CASSQGTPNEKLFF. The CDR3 bases are TGTGCCAGCAGCCAAGGGACACCCAATGAAAAACTGTTTTTT.

The gene calls are TRBV12-3 or TRBV12-4 and TRBJ2-5; the D is unclear. Trimming removed 3 bases at V and 3 bases at J, with 11 bases between. The CDR3 spans 14 residues. Written as DNA, the CDR3 is TGTGCCAGCAGTTTGAGAAGTGGGAAAGAGACCCAGTACTTC. It translates to CASSLRSGKETQYF.